The present TCR beta chain was sequenced within a study of OX40 agonist ivuxolimab in advanced cancers. The CDR3 sequence is 14 residues long. CDR1 and CDR2 from the germline V gene are GTSNPN and SVGIG (reference sequence). With 4 bases clipped from V and 5 bases from J, the junction kept 6 bases outside the gene matches. General study findings and limits: Average numbers of expanded clones were greater in CD8+ T cells than in CD4+. Expanded peripheral T cell antigen specificity was not determined.

Sequencing used immunoSEQ multiplex PCR; TCRdb keeps in-frame clones, though not all of them. This table has approximately 40,000 clones, about 80% appearing once. Anyone with autoimmune disease history or systemic immunosuppression was excluded. About this clone itself: The target antigen is unknown.

This TCR was sampled from an adult with an advanced solid tumor such as melanoma, head and neck, liver or kidney cancer. The chain is built from TRBV30 and TRBJ2-3, with TRBD2 matching over 10 bases. The sequenced sample was CD4+ or CD8+ T cells sorted from blood, obtained in a trial of the OX40 agonist ivuxolimab. In DNA form, the CDR3 reads TGTGCCTGGAAGCACTGGACTAGCGGAGATACGCAGTATTTT. Amino acid sequence: CAWKHWTSGDTQYF. The full variable domain, its missing parts supplied by reference TRBV30 and TRBJ2-3, is SQTIHQWPATLVQPVGSPLSLECTVEGTSNPNLYWYRQAAGRGLQLLFYSVGIGQISSEVPQNLSASRPQDRQFILSSKKLLLSDSGFYLCAWKHWTSGDTQYFGPGTRLTVL.